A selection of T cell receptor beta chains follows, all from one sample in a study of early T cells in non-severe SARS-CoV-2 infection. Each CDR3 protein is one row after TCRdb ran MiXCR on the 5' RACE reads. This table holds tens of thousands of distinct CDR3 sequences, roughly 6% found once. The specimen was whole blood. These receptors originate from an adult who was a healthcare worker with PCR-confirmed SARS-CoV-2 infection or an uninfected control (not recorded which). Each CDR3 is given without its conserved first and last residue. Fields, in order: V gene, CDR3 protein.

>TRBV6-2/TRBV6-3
ASSSANANTGELF
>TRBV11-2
ASSPKTSGGNTQY
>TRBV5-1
ASSFAPSGRSYNEQF
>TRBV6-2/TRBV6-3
ASSYSRVGSGMGEQF
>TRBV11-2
ASSHGTATGELF
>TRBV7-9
ASSLVGVTYEQY
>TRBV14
ASSPGLADTDTQY
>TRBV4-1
ASSQAPSWSEQY
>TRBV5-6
ASSFDRGPKDEQF
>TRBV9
ASSFDRVGEAF
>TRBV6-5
ASSYAGGGETQY
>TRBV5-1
ASSLGGDGGELF
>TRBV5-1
ASSFGTPGEKLF
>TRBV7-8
ASSLGLWSDEQY
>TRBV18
ASSPLPASTDTQY
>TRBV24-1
ATSAHTNIQY
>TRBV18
ASSPGQYNEQF
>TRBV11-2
ASSLTVGDTQY
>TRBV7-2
ASSWGEDTQY
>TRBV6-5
ASSYRGKTYEQY
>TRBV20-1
SASRIAGDTQY
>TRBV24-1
ATSDLWDDQETQY
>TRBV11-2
ASSLGPRAETEAF
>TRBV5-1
ASSHLQGSETQY
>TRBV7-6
ASSLVRVAQSGELF
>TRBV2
ASSVGGEPVLEKLF
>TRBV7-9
ASSLGGTANTGELF
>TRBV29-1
SVELGGTAQETQY
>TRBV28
ASSRLGRGETQY
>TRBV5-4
ASSLGHYEQY
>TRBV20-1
SARVSNQPQH
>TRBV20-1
SARRLQDEKLF
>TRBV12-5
ASGLVPEGSAGANVLT
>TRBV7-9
ASATLNRGRGEQY
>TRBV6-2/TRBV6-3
ASSRQDTGELF
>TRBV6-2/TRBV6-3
ASSYLLAGEDEQY
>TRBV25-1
ASSPTSGRAISEQY
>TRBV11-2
ASSRDRGPAQY
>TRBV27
ASSLVPTSTDTQY
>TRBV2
ASSEGGQKNIQY
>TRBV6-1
ASSELTSGIGIQY
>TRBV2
ASSVEAGDEQY
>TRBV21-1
ASSKSKREFDTDTQY
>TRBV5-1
ASSLTSSEQF
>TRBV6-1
ASSEAEGTGDAEQY
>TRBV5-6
ASSLGGGPYEQY
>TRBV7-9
AVSGTDSGNTIY
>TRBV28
ASSSWRLMGGDEQF
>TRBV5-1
ASSLDQVWGDEQF
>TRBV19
ASSIFGIQY
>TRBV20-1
SAHSGRPGETQY
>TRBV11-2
ASSPRLAGVLPDTQY
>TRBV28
ASREQGSPEAF
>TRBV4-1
ASSQGVNTEAF
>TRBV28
ASSPRAYTQY
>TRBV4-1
ASSQDSLGAYVDRPDTQY
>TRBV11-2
ASSLEASFHNEQF
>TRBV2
ASLGWNYEQY
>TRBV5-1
ASRAVANSYNEQF
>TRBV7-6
ASSPRGTSNYEQY